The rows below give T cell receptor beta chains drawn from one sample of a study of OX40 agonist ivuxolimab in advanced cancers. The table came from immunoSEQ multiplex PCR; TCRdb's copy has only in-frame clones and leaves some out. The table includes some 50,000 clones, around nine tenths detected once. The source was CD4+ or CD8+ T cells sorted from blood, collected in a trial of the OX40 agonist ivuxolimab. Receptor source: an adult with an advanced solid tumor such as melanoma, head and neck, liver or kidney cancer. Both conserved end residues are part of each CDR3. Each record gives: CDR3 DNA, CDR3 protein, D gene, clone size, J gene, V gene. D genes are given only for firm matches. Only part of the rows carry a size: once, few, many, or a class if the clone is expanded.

TGTGCCAGCAGGGGGGGGCTTAGGGCATTCGAAACAGATACGCAGTATTTT,CASRGGLRAFETDTQYF,NA,once,TRBJ2-3,TRBV11-2
TGCGCCAGCAGCCGGATCCCTAGCGAGCTCTACAATGAGCAGTTCTTC,CASSRIPSELYNEQFF,NA,NA,TRBJ2-1,TRBV4-1
TGTGCCAGTAGGCCTGGGACAGCAGGGAGTGGCTACACCTTC,CASRPGTAGSGYTF,TRBD1,NA,TRBJ1-2,TRBV19
TGTGCCAGTAGTCCCGACCGCTACGAGCAGTACTTC,CASSPDRYEQYF,NA,NA,TRBJ2-7,TRBV19
TGCGCCAGCAGCTTGTTCATGAACACTGAAGCTTTCTTT,CASSLFMNTEAFF,NA,NA,TRBJ1-1,TRBV5-1
TGTGCCGGCGCAGGGCTTGGGATGCGGGCTTTCTTT,CAGAGLGMRAFF,NA,NA,TRBJ1-1,TRBV10-3
TGTGCCAGCAGCCCCGCTAGCGGGAAATACAATGAGCAGTTCTTC,CASSPASGKYNEQFF,TRBD2,once,TRBJ2-1,TRBV5-4
TGTGCCAGCTCCGGGACAGGGAGGTACCACGAGCAGTACTTC,CASSGTGRYHEQYF,TRBD1,once,TRBJ2-7,TRBV6-5
TGTGCCAGCAGTCTATTGGGCCGGGGACACGGGGAGCTGTTTTTT,CASSLLGRGHGELFF,NA,NA,TRBJ2-2,TRBV27
TGCGCCAGCAGCTTGGAGGGACAGGGGTACGAGCAGTACTTC,CASSLEGQGYEQYF,TRBD1,NA,TRBJ2-7,TRBV5-1
TGTGCCAGCTCACCACAGCGGGAAAACAATGAGCAGTTCTTC,CASSPQRENNEQFF,TRBD2,NA,TRBJ2-1,TRBV18
TGCAGCGTTCAGGGGGCGGCCGAGCAGTACTTC,CSVQGAAEQYF,TRBD1,NA,TRBJ2-7,TRBV29-1
TGTGCCTGGACTTCTTTAGCCGACCCGAACACTGAAGCTTTCTTT,CAWTSLADPNTEAFF,NA,few,TRBJ1-1,TRBV30
TGTGCCAGCTCAGGCGACCTGTGGCGGGAGGGCCTTAGGCATACGCAGTATTTT,CASSGDLWREGLRHTQYF,TRBD2,NA,TRBJ2-3,TRBV28
TGTGCCAGCTCACCCCTTTACGGAGGGGACTCCTACAATGAGCAGTTCTTC,CASSPLYGGDSYNEQFF,NA,once,TRBJ2-1,TRBV18
TGTGCCAGCAGCTTCCAGACTAGCGGGATTGAGTACTTC,CASSFQTSGIEYF,TRBD2,NA,TRBJ2-7,TRBV5-4
TGTGCCAGCAGTTTAGCCACCTTCGGGGGCCTGAAGTACTTC,CASSLATFGGLKYF,NA,NA,TRBJ2-7,TRBV27
TGTGCCAGCAGCTTAGAAAGGAACCAAAACATTCAGTACTTC,CASSLERNQNIQYF,NA,NA,TRBJ2-4,TRBV5-4
TGTGCCAGCGGGAGGTCCGGGGAGCTGTTTTTT,CASGRSGELFF,NA,NA,TRBJ2-2,TRBV2
TGTGCCAGTAGTATAGATCGGGCGGGGGGAGAGACCCAGTACTTC,CASSIDRAGGETQYF,TRBD2,NA,TRBJ2-5,TRBV19
TGTGCCAGCAGTGGGACAGGCCGAGACACTGAAGCTTTCTTT,CASSGTGRDTEAFF,TRBD1,NA,TRBJ1-1,TRBV6-5
TGTGCCAGCAGCCCTGTCCAGCGGGAGTTGGGTTACGAGCAGTACTTC,CASSPVQRELGYEQYF,TRBD2,NA,TRBJ2-7,TRBV5-6
TGTGCCAGCAGCGTAGCTAGCGGGAAGAACACCGGGGAGCTGTTTTTT,CASSVASGKNTGELFF,TRBD2,NA,TRBJ2-2,TRBV9
TGTGCCAGCAGTGAACGAGGGACAGGGAGCACTGAAGCTTTCTTT,CASSERGTGSTEAFF,TRBD1,NA,TRBJ1-1,TRBV2
TGTGCCAGCAAGGTTGTGGCTGGTCTAAATGAGCAGTTCTTC,CASKVVAGLNEQFF,NA,NA,TRBJ2-1,TRBV6-6
TGTGCCAGCAGCTTACCCGACAGATTTAACAATGAGCAGTTCTTC,CASSLPDRFNNEQFF,NA,NA,TRBJ2-1,TRBV7-9
TGTGCCAGCAGTTCTGGACTAGCGGGAGCCTACGAGCAGTACTTC,CASSSGLAGAYEQYF,TRBD2,NA,TRBJ2-7,TRBV6-6
TGTGCCTGTCGAGGACAGGGGAACACCGGGGAGCTGTTTTTT,CACRGQGNTGELFF,TRBD1,few,TRBJ2-2,TRBV19
TGCGCCAGCAGGGAACAGGGTACAATGAACACTGAAGCTTTCTTT,CASREQGTMNTEAFF,NA,NA,TRBJ1-1,TRBV5-1
TGTGCCAGCAGTGAAACCTCTGGAGCCAAAAACATTCAGTACTTC,CASSETSGAKNIQYF,NA,NA,TRBJ2-4,TRBV2
TGTGCCAGCAGCTTGCACCATGAGCAGTTCTTC,CASSLHHEQFF,NA,NA,TRBJ2-1,TRBV11-1
TGTGCCAGCAGTGAGGGGTTTAACAGCCGTATGGTAGCTTTCTTT,CASSEGFNSRMVAFF,NA,NA,TRBJ1-1,TRBV25-1